This TCR beta chain was recorded in a study of CD8 T cells in ankylosing spondylitis. Broader study findings: Ankylosing spondylitis blood appeared to carry a characteristic TCR beta motif of seven to nine highly homologous variants. In ankylosing spondylitis patients, matched synovial fluid reportedly showed significant enrichment of disease-linked clones. Within peripheral blood, clones linked to disease were CD8+ and relatively rare.

This clonotype has at least ten counts. No antigen is known for it. Germline loops: CDR1 SGHDT, CDR2 YYEEEE. V was pared by 4 bases and J by 4 bases, with 14 bases between. The CDR3 spans 15 residues. Generation of TCR beta libraries employed quantitative 5'-RACE incorporating molecular barcodes. A single record per CDR3 protein comes from TCRdb applying MiXCR to the 5' RACE reads. The repertoire holds about 230,000 distinct CDR3 sequences, 7.5% to 9.5% seen once, with 4% to 5% in the top ten. Input material: blood, either unsorted or a sorted T cell fraction (not recorded which). The gene calls are TRBV5-6 and TRBJ2-2; TRBD2 might be the D (6 bases). This sequence was found in a female donor with ankylosing spondylitis or in good health (not recorded which). The CDR3 spells CASSPGSWSTGELFF. The CDR3 DNA is TGTGCCAGCAGCCCCGGGAGCTGGAGCACCGGGGAGCTGTTTTTT.